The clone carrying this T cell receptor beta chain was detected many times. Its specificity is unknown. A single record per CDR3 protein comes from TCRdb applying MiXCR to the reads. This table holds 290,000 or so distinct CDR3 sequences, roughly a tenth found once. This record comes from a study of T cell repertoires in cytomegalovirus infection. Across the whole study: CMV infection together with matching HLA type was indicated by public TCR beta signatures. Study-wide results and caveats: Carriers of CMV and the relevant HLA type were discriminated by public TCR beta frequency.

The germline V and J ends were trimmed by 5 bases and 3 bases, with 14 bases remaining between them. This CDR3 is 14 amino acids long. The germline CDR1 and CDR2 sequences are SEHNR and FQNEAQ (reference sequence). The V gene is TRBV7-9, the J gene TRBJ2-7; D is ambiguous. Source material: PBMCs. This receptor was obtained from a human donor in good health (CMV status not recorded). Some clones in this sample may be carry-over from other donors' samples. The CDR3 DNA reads TGTGCCAGCAGCGCTACTATTACTTACTACGAGCAGTACTTC. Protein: CASSATITYYEQYF.